This TCR beta chain is drawn from a study of OX40 agonist ivuxolimab in advanced cancers. Study-wide points: At 0.1 to 3.0 mg/kg and by week 6, CD4+ and CD8+ T cells in the blood had expanded clonally.

Trimming cost V 0 bases and J 13 bases, with 13 bases left between them. Germline lookup yields CDR1 SGHDT and CDR2 YYEEEE. The CDR3 consists of 13 residues. The method was immunoSEQ multiplex PCR; TCRdb's version includes in-frame clones alone and lacks a portion of them. The table records about 68,000 clones, about 89% of them present only once. In the case of this clone: Its matching antigen is unknown.

Systemic immunosuppression or a history of autoimmune disease excluded patients. Sequencing was performed on CD4+ or CD8+ T cells sorted from blood, taken in a trial of the OX40 agonist ivuxolimab. V gene TRBV5-6 combines with J gene TRBJ2-2; D remains unclear. The clonotype comes from an adult with an advanced solid tumor such as melanoma, head and neck, liver or kidney cancer. The CDR3 loop is CASSLVRVDGLFF. The CDR3 nucleotides read TGTGCCAGCAGCTTGGTTCGGGTTGATGGGCTGTTTTTT.